The 20 T cell receptor beta chains below all came from one sample that was sequenced in a study of identical twins. TCRdb passed the 5' RACE reads through MiXCR, listing each CDR3 protein once. The sample includes 450,000 or so distinct CDR3 sequences, more than 20% of them seen just once. The same data also went into a second study, on T cells expressing NK-cell markers.

The sequenced sample was CD4+ T cells sorted from blood. These receptors were collected from a woman in her late teens or twenties in good health.

The gene calls are TRBV7-2 and TRBJ2-7, with no clear D. The CDR3 is made up of 13 amino acids. V lost 6 bases to trimming and J lost 0 bases, with 9 bases between them. Germline V gives CDR1 SGHTA, CDR2 FQGNSA. The CDR3 here is CASRQTASYEQYF. The CDR3 DNA reads as TGTGCCAGCAGGCAAACAGCCTCCTACGAGCAGTACTTC.

V and J are TRBV5-1 and TRBJ2-6; D remains unclear. Trimming cost V 3 bases and J 3 bases, with 10 bases left between them. Germline CDR1 reads SGHRS; CDR2 reads YFSETQ. The CDR3 contains 15 residues. DNA for the CDR3: TGCGCCAGCAGCTCGGTAGGGTATGGGGCCAACGTCCTGACTTTC. This gives the protein CASSSVGYGANVLTF.

The DNA for the CDR3 is TGTGCCAGCAGCCCCCAGCTGGGACTAGCAATCTACGAGCAGTACTTC. This gives the protein CASSPQLGLAIYEQYF. This sequence joins TRBV3-1 and TRBJ2-7, with 9 bases aligning to TRBD2. The CDR3 has 16 amino acids. The V and J ends lost 4 bases and 3 bases, in that order; junction bases with no gene match: 10. CDR1 is LGHDT, CDR2 YNNKEL, per germline (reference sequence).

The chain recombines TRBV20-1 with TRBJ2-3; D gene uncertain. The length of the CDR3 is 13 residues. CDR1 DFQATT and CDR2 SNEGSKA come from the germline V gene (reference sequence). V was cut by 2 bases and J by 2 bases, with 8 bases left in between. DNA of the CDR3: TGCAGTGCTAGAAGGTCCGCCACAGATACGCAGTATTTT. This gives the protein CSARRSATDTQYF.

This clonotype was counted between two and nine times. CDR3 sequence reads: CASSPKTRVSETQYF. For the CDR3, the DNA is TGTGCCAGCAGCCCAAAAACGAGGGTGTCCGAGACCCAGTACTTC. This chain joins TRBV7-9 and TRBJ2-5; D might be TRBD2 (5 bases). The CDR3 extends over 15 amino acids. The V and J ends lost 5 bases and 5 bases respectively, with 18 bases between them. Germline V lookup: CDR1 SEHNR, CDR2 FQNEAQ (reference sequence). The whole variable domain, filled in from reference TRBV7-9 and TRBJ2-5, reads DTGVSQNPRHKITKRGQNVTFRCDPISEHNRLYWYRQTLGQGPEFLTYFQNEAQLEKSRLLSDRFSAERPKGSFSTLEIQRTEQGDSAMYLCASSPKTRVSETQYFGPGTRLLVL.

The gene calls are TRBV20-1 and TRBJ2-5, with D possibly matching TRBD2 (6 bases). This CDR3 has 14 residues. Germline V CDR1 and CDR2: DFQATT, SNEGSKA (reference sequence). The V gene lost 3 bases and the J gene lost 1 base, with 12 bases spanning the gap. The CDR3 DNA is TGCAGTGCTAGTAGCCTAGCGCTCCAAGAGACCCAGTACTTC. Its protein product is CSASSLALQETQYF.

The chain uses TRBV5-1 and TRBJ1-2; D not resolved. Germline CDR1 reads SGHRS; CDR2 reads YFSETQ. The CDR3 is made up of 16 amino acids. Between the trimmed V and J ends, which lost 0 bases and 0 bases, there was a span of 12 bases. The CDR3: CASSLGPDEANYGYTF. CDR3 nucleotide sequence: TGCGCCAGCAGCTTGGGGCCAGACGAAGCTAACTATGGCTACACCTTC.

The chain employs TRBV12-3 or TRBV12-4 and TRBJ2-1; the D is unclear. This CDR3 is 15 amino acids long. V was cut by 6 bases and J by 4 bases, with 16 bases left in between. CDR3 residues: CASSPSVRMYNEQFF. CDR3 in DNA: TGTGCCAGCAGCCCGAGCGTGAGGATGTACAATGAGCAGTTCTTC.

The chain couples TRBV25-1 to TRBJ2-1; D gene ambiguous. The V end was cut by 6 bases, the J end by 5 bases, with 8 bases between. The CDR3 sequence is 12 residues long. Germline V CDR1 and CDR2: MGHDK, SYGVNS. CDR3 loop: CASRGLNNEQFF. CDR3 in DNA: TGTGCCAGCAGGGGTCTCAACAATGAGCAGTTCTTC.

This clonotype occurred a few times. V is TRBV6-1 and J is TRBJ2-7; D is unresolved. The V gene's germline CDR1 is MNHNS and CDR2 SASEGT. V lost 7 bases, J lost 4 bases, and 17 bases lay in between. This CDR3 region has 14 residues. CDR3 protein: CASIKRGTDYEQYF. The CDR3 region has the DNA TGTGCCAGCATCAAAAGAGGAACGGATTACGAGCAGTACTTC.

This chain joins TRBV5-6 and TRBJ1-2; 7 bases are a match to TRBD1. CDR1 SGHDT and CDR2 YYEEEE come from the germline V gene. The V segment lost 4 bases and the J segment 3 bases; nucleotides outside the gene matches: 6. The CDR3 has 14 residues. CDR3 loop: CASSPGQLYYGYTF. In nucleotides, the CDR3 is TGTGCCAGCAGCCCGGGACAGCTTTACTATGGCTACACCTTC.

A few counts support this clonotype. The chain employs TRBV7-2 and TRBJ2-1, with 13 bases fitting TRBD2. Trimming at V came to 1 base and at J to 8 bases, leaving 5 bases not matched to a gene. This CDR3 has 16 residues. Germline CDR1 is SGHTA and CDR2 is FQGNSA. The CDR3 loop reads CASSLGLAGGRYEQFF. CDR3 DNA sequence: TGTGCCAGCAGCTTAGGACTAGCGGGAGGTAGGTATGAGCAGTTCTTC.

This sequence joins TRBV20-1 and TRBJ2-1; 8 bases line up with TRBD2. Germline lookup yields CDR1 DFQATT and CDR2 SNEGSKA (reference sequence). The J segment lost 3 bases and the V segment lost 5 bases, leaving 15 bases of the junction unmatched. This CDR3 is built from 17 residues. As DNA, the CDR3 is TGCAGTGCTCAAAAGCGGGAGACGCGGTGGAGCTACAATGAGCAGTTCTTC. Amino acids: CSAQKRETRWSYNEQFF.

This clonotype was seen at least ten times. The rearrangement uses TRBV29-1 and TRBJ1-1; 9 positions agree with TRBD1. The CDR3 length is 12 residues. Germline V CDR1 and CDR2: SQVTM, ANQGSEA. CDR3 protein: CSADRGNTEAFF. CDR3 DNA sequence: TGCAGTGCGGACAGGGGGAACACTGAAGCTTTCTTT.

The gene calls are TRBV12-3 or TRBV12-4 and TRBJ1-6; possibly TRBD1 for D (5 bases). Trimming cost V 6 bases and J 5 bases, with 11 bases left between them. The CDR3 is 14 amino acids. The CDR3 bases are TGTGCCAGCAGGGGGCCAGGCAATAATTCACCCCTCCACTTT. Amino acids: CASRGPGNNSPLHF.

The chain combines TRBV5-8 with TRBJ1-2; D might be TRBD1 (6 bases). The CDR3 sequence is 15 residues long. V dropped 3 bases and J dropped 1 base, with 13 bases sitting between them. The germline V gene encodes CDR1 SGHTS and CDR2 YDEGEE. The DNA for the CDR3 is TGTGCCAGCAGCTATGACAGGAGGGGTAACTATGGCTACACCTTC. Encoded protein: CASSYDRRGNYGYTF. Supplemented by reference TRBV5-8 and TRBJ1-2, the full variable domain reads EAGVTQSPTHLIKTRGQQATLRCSPISGHTSVYWYQQALGLGLQFLLWYDEGEERNRGNFPPRFSGRQFPNYSSELNVNALELEDSALYLCASSYDRRGNYGYTFGSGTRLTVV.

A single count supports this clonotype. The chain carries TRBV29-1 and TRBJ1-1; D is ambiguous. Per germline, CDR1 SQVTM and CDR2 ANQGSEA. Trimming removed 3 bases at V and 7 bases at J, with 18 bases between. This CDR3 comprises 14 residues. The CDR3 reads CSVDLFSVGGEAFF. Written as DNA, the CDR3 is TGCAGCGTTGATTTATTTAGCGTCGGAGGTGAAGCTTTCTTT.

The sample holds a few counts of this clonotype. The chain is built from TRBV7-2 and TRBJ2-3, with D hard to call. This CDR3 spans 14 amino acids. V was cut by 1 base and J by 2 bases, with 7 bases left in between. Germline lookup yields CDR1 SGHTA and CDR2 FQGNSA. The CDR3 bases are TGTGCCAGCAGCTTAGGAGGAAACACAGATACGCAGTATTTT. This codes for CASSLGGNTDTQYF. The variable domain in full, completed from reference TRBV7-2 and TRBJ2-3, reads GAGVSQSPSNKVTEKGKDVELRCDPISGHTALYWYRQSLGQGLEFLIYFQGNSAPDKSGLPSDRFSAERTGGSVSTLTIQRTQQEDSAVYLCASSLGGNTDTQYFGPGTRLTVL.

V gene TRBV12-3 or TRBV12-4 combines with J gene TRBJ1-4; D is possibly TRBD1 (5 bases). The CDR3 is made up of 13 amino acids. Trimming took 6 bases from V and 8 from J, leaving 13 bases between them. The CDR3 nucleotides read TGTGCCAGCAGCCGGGGCGTTGGGGAAAAACTGTTTTTT. This gives the protein CASSRGVGEKLFF.

The CDR3 loop reads CASSTTQGDGEQYF. The CDR3 coding sequence is TGTGCCAGCAGCACTACTCAGGGTGACGGCGAGCAGTACTTC. V usage is TRBV3-1 and J usage is TRBJ2-7; D possibly corresponds to TRBD1 (5 bases). The germline V and J ends were trimmed by 5 bases and 6 bases, with 17 bases remaining between them. The CDR3 is 14 amino acids. Germline V gene lookup returns CDR1 LGHDT and CDR2 YNNKEL (reference sequence).